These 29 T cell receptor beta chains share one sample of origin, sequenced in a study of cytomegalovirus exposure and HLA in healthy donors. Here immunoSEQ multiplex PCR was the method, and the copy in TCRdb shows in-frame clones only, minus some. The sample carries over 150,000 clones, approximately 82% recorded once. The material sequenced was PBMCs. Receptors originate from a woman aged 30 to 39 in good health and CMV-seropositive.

For the CDR3, the DNA is TGTGCCAGTTCTTACAGCCGACACTATGGCTACACCTTC. Residues: CASSYSRHYGYTF. The chain uses TRBV19 and TRBJ1-2, with D uncertain. Germline-derived CDR1 and CDR2 are LNHDA and SQIVND (reference sequence). This CDR3 region has 13 residues. Between the trimmed V and J ends, which lost 8 bases and 3 bases, there was a span of 13 bases.

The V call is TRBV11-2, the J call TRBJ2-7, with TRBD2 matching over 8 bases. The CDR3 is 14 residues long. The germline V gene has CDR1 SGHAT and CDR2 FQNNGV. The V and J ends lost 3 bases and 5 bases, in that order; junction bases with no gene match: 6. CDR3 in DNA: TGTGCCAGCAGCTTCCTCGGACTAGCTCACGAGCAGTACTTC. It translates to CASSFLGLAHEQYF.

This CDR3 reads CATSSGDRGTEAFF. CDR3 sequence (DNA): TGTGCCACCAGCAGTGGGGACAGGGGCACTGAAGCTTTCTTT. The V and J genes are TRBV15 and TRBJ1-1; 10 nucleotides align to TRBD1. V was clipped by 3 bases and J by 4 bases; unmatched bases: 2. The CDR3 runs to 14 residues. The germline V gene has CDR1 LNHNV and CDR2 YYDKDF (reference sequence).

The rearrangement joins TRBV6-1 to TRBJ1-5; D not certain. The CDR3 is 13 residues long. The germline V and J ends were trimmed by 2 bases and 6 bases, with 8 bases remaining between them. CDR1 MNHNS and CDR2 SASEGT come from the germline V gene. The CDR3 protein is CASSEFTGQPQHF. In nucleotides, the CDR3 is TGTGCCAGCAGTGAATTCACGGGTCAGCCCCAGCATTTT.

CDR3 coding DNA: TGCAGTGCCGAGACAGGGTTCGAAGCTTTCTTT. Residues: CSAETGFEAFF. This rearrangement joins TRBV20-1 to TRBJ1-1; the match to TRBD1 covers 7 bases. The CDR3 runs to 11 residues. V lost 6 bases to trimming and J lost 8 bases; unmatched junction nucleotides: 6. Germline V gives CDR1 DFQATT, CDR2 SNEGSKA (reference sequence).

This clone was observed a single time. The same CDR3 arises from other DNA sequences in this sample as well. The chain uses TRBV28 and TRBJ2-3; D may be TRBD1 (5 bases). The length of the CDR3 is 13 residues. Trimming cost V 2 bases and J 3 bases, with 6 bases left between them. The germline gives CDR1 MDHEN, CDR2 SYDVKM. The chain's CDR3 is CASSLGATDTQYF. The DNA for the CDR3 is TGTGCCAGCAGTTTAGGGGCGACAGATACGCAGTATTTT.

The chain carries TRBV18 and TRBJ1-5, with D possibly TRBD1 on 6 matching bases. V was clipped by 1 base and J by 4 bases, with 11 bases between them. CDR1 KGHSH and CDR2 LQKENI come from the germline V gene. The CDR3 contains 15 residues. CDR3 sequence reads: CASSPQGGINQPQHF. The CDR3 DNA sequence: TGTGCCAGCTCACCACAGGGGGGGATAAATCAGCCCCAGCATTTT.

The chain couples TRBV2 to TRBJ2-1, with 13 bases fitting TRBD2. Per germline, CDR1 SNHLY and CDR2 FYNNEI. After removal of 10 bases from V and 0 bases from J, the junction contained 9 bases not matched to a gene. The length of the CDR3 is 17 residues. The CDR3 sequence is CATGTSGTPSSYNEQFF. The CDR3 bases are TGTGCCACCGGGACTAGCGGGACTCCGAGCTCCTACAATGAGCAGTTCTTC.

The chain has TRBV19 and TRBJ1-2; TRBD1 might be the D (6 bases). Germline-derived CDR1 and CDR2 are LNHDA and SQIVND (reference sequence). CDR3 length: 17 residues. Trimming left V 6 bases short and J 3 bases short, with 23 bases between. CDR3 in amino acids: CASSLHRQAPMDYGYTF. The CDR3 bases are TGTGCCAGTAGCCTCCATAGACAGGCACCAATGGACTATGGCTACACCTTC. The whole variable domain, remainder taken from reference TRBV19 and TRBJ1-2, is DGGITQSPKYLFRKEGQNVTLSCEQNLNHDAMYWYRQDPGQGLRLIYYSQIVNDFQKGDIAEGYSVSREKKESFPLTVTSAQKNPTAFYLCASSLHRQAPMDYGYTFGSGTRLTVV.

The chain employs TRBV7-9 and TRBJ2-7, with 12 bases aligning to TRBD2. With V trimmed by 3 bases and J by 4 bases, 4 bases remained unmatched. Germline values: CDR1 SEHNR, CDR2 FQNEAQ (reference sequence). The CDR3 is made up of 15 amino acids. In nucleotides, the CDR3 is TGTGCCAGCAGCTTTACTAGCGGGAGGAAGTACGAGCAGTACTTC. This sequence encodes CASSFTSGRKYEQYF.

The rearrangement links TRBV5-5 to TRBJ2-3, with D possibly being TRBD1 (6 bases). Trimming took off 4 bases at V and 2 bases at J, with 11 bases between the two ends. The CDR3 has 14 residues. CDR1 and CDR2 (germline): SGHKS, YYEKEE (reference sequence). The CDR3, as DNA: TGTGCCAGCAGCCCGCAGGGGAACACAGATACGCAGTATTTT. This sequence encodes CASSPQGNTDTQYF.

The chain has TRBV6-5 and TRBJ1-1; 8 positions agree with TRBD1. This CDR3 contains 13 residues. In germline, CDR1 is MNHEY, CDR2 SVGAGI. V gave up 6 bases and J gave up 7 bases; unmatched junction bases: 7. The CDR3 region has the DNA TGTGCCAGCAGGCCAGGGGGCGGGGGTGAAGCTTTCTTT. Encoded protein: CASRPGGGGEAFF.

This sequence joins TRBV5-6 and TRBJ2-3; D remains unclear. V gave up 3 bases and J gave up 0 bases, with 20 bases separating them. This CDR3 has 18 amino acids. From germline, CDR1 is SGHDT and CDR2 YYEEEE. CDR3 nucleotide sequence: TGTGCCAGCAGCTCCGACTGGAGAACACAAACTAGCACAGATACGCAGTATTTT. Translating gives CASSSDWRTQTSTDTQYF. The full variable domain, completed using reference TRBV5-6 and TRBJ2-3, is DAGVTQSPTHLIKTRGQQVTLRCSPKSGHDTVSWYQQALGQGPQFIFQYYEEEERQRGNFPDRFSGHQFPNYSSELNVNALLLGDSALYLCASSSDWRTQTSTDTQYFGPGTRLTVL.

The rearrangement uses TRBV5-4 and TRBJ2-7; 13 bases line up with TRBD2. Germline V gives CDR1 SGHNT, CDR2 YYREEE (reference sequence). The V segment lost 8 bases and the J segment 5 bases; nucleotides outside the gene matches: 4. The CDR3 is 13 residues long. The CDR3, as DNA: TGTGCCAGTCTCACTAGCGGGAGGGACGAGCAGTACTTC. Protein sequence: CASLTSGRDEQYF.

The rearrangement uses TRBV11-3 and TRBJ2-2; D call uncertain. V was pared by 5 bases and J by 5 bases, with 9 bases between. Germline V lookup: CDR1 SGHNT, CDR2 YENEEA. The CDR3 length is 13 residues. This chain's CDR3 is CASSRLRTGELFF. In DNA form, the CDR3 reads TGTGCCAGCAGCCGACTTCGAACCGGGGAGCTGTTTTTT.

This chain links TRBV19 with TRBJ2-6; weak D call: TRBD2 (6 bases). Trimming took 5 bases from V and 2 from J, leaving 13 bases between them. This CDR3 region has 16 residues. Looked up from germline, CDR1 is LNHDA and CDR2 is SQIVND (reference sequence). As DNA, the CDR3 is TGTGCCAGTAGTCCAATCCCGGGGGCTGGGGCCAACGTCCTGACTTTC. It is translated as CASSPIPGAGANVLTF.

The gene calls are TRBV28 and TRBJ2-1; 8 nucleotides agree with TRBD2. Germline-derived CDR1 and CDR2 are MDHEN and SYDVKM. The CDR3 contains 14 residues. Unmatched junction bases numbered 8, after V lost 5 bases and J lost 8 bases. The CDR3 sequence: CASSPPSGRHEQFF. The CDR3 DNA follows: TGTGCCAGCAGTCCCCCCAGCGGGAGACATGAGCAGTTCTTC.

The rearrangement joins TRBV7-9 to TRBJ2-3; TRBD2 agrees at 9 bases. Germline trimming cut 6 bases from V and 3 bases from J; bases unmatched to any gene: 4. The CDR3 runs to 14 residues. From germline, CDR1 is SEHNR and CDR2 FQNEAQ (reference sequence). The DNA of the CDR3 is TGTGCCAGCAGAGGACTAGCGTGGACAGATACGCAGTATTTT. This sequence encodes CASRGLAWTDTQYF.

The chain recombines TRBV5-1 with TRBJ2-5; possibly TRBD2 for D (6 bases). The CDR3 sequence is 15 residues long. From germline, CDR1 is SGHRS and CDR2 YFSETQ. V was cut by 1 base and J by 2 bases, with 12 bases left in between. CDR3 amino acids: CASSLRGLTQETQYF. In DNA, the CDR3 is TGCGCCAGCAGCTTGCGAGGACTAACACAAGAGACCCAGTACTTC.

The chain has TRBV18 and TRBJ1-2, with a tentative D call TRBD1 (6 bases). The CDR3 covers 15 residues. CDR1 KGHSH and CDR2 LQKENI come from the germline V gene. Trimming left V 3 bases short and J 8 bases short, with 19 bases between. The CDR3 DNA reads TGTGCCAGCTCACCTCCTATGGGGGCAGCAGGCGGCTACACCTTC. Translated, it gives CASSPPMGAAGGYTF.

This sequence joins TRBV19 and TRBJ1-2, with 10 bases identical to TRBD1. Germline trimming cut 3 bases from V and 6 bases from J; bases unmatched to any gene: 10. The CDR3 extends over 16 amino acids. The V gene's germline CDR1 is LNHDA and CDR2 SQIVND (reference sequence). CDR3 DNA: TGTGCCAGTAGTATCCCCCCGGGACAGGGGAGGAATGGCTACACCTTC. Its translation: CASSIPPGQGRNGYTF.

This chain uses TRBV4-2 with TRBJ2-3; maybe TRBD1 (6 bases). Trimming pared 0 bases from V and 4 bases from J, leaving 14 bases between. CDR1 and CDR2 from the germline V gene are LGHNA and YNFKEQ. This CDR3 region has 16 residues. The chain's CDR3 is CASSQEGGVDSDTQYF. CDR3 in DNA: TGTGCCAGCAGCCAAGAAGGGGGAGTCGATTCAGATACGCAGTATTTT.

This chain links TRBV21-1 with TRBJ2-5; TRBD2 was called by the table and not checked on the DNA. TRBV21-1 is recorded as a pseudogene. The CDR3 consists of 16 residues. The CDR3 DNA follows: TGTGCCAGCAGCAGCCGCTCGCCGGGATTTAAAGAGACCCAGTACTTC. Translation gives CASSSRSPGFKETQYF.

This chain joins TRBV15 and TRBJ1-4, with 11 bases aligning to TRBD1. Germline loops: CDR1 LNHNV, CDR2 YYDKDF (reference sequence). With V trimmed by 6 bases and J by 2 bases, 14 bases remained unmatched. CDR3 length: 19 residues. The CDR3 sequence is CATSVGKGQGASTNEKLFF. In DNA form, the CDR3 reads TGTGCCACCAGTGTCGGAAAAGGACAGGGGGCGTCTACTAATGAAAAACTGTTTTTT.

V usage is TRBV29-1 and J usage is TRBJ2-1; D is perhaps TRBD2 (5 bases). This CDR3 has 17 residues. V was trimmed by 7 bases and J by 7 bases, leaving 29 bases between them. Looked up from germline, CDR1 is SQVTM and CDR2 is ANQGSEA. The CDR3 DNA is TGCAGCGCCCTGCCATACTTAAGGGAGTTAGGTAGGAATGAGCAGTTCTTC. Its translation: CSALPYLRELGRNEQFF.

Written as DNA, the CDR3 is TGTGCCAGCAGACTTACAGGGGGCACTGAAGCTTTCTTT. It yields the protein CASRLTGGTEAFF. This chain links TRBV28 with TRBJ1-1; 8 bases agree with TRBD1. J gave up 4 bases and V 6 bases, and 4 bases lay outside the gene matches. In germline, CDR1 is MDHEN, CDR2 SYDVKM. This CDR3 is 13 amino acids long. The complete variable domain, with remaining parts taken from reference TRBV28 and TRBJ1-1, reads DVKVTQSSRYLVKRTGEKVFLECVQDMDHENMFWYRQDPGLGLRLIYFSYDVKMKEKGDIPEGYSVSREKKERFSLILESASTNQTSMYLCASRLTGGTEAFFGQGTRLTVV.

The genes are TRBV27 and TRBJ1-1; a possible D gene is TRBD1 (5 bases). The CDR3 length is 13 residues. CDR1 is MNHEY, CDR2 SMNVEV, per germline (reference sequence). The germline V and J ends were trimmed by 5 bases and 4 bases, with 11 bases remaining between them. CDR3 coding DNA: TGTGCCAGCAGTCGGTCGACAGTCACTGAAGCTTTCTTT. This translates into CASSRSTVTEAFF.

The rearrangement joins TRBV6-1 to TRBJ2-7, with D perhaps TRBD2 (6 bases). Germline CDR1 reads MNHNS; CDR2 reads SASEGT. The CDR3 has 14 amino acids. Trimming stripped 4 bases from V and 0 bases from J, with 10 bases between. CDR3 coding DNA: TGTGCCAGCAGTGGCGGGGTTACCTCCTACGAGCAGTACTTC. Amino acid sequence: CASSGGVTSYEQYF.

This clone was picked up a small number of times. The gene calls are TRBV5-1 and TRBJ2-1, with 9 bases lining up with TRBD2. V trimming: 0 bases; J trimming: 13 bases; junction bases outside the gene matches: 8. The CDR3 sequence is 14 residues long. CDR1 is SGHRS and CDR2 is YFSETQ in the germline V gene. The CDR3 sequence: CASSLADSLAGQFF. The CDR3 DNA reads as TGCGCCAGCAGCTTGGCCGATTCCCTAGCGGGACAGTTCTTC. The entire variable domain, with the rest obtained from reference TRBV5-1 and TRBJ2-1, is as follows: KAGVTQTPRYLIKTRGQQVTLSCSPISGHRSVSWYQQTPGQGLQFLFEYFSETQRNKGNFPGRFSGRQFSNSRSEMNVSTLELGDSALYLCASSLADSLAGQFFGPGTRLTVL.